Reported below is one T cell receptor (beta chain). No antigen is known for it. Only in-frame clones appear in the TCRdb table, and some are missing; sequencing was by immunoSEQ multiplex PCR. The table has about 85,000 clones, 80% to 90% seen once. This entry belongs to a study of T cell responses to AZD1222 COVID-19 vaccine. Study-wide points: A reported finding is that nearly half of spike-specific TCRs target unmutated variant regions. Donors, mostly white British, included more females; clonal diversity was possibly underestimated. Elevations in Spike-specific TCR breadth and depth followed administration of two AZD1222 doses.

The germline V gene has CDR1 KGHSH and CDR2 LQKENI. CDR3 size: 15 residues. V lost 2 bases, J lost 4 bases, and 14 bases lay in between. The sequenced sample was peripheral blood, obtained on day 0 of AZD1222 vaccination. The sequence derives from an adult in good health. The chain recombines TRBV18 with TRBJ1-1; weak D call: TRBD1 (6 bases). As DNA, the CDR3 is TGTGCCAGCTCACCATTGGGGGGCTGGGGCACTGAAGCTTTCTTT. Translating it yields CASSPLGGWGTEAFF. Using reference TRBV18 and TRBJ1-1 for the parts outside the CDR3, the full variable domain is NAGVMQNPRHLVRRRGQEARLRCSPMKGHSHVYWYRQLPEEGLKFMVYLQKENIIDESGMPKERFSAEFPKEGPSILRIQQVVRGDSAAYFCASSPLGGWGTEAFFGQGTRLTVV.